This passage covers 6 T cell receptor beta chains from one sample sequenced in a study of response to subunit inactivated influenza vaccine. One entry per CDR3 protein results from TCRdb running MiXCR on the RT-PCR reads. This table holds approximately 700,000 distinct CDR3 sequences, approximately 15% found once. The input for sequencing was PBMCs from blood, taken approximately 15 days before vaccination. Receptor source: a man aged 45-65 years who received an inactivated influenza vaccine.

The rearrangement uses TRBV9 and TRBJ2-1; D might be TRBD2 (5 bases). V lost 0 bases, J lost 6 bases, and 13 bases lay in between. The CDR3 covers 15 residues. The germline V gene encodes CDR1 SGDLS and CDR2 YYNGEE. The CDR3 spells CASSVGAGVSNEQFF. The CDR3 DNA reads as TGTGCCAGCAGCGTAGGGGCGGGTGTTAGCAATGAGCAGTTCTTC.

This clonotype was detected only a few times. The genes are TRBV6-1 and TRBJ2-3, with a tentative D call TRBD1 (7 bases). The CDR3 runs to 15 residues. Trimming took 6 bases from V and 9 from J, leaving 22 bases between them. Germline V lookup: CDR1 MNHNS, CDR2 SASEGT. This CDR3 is CASSAAQGTRETQYF. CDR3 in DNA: TGTGCCAGCAGCGCTGCACAGGGGACACGGGAGACGCAGTATTTT.

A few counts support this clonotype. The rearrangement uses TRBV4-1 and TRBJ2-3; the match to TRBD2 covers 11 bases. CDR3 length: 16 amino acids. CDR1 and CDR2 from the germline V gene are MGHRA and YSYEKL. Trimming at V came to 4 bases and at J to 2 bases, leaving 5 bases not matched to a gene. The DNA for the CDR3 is TGCGCCAGCAGCCCAAGACTAGCGGGAATCACAGATACGCAGTATTTT. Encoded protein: CASSPRLAGITDTQYF.

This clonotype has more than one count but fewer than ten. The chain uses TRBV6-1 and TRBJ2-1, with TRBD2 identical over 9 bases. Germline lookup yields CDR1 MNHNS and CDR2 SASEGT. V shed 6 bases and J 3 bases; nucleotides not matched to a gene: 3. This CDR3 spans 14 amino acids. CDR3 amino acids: CASRGLANYNEQFF. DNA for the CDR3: TGTGCCAGCAGAGGACTAGCGAACTACAATGAGCAGTTCTTC.

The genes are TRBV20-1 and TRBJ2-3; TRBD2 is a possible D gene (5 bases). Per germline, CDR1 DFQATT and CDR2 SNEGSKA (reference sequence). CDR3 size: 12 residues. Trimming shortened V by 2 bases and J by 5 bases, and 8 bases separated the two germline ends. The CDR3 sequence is CSARYEGDTQYF. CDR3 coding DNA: TGCAGTGCTAGATACGAGGGAGATACGCAGTATTTT.

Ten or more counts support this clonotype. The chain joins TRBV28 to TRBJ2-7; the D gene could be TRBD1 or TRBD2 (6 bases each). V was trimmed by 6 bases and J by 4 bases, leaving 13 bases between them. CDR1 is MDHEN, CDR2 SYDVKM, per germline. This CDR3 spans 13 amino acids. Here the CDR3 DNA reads TGTGCCAGCAGGCGCCGAGGGGGGTACGAGCAGTACTTC. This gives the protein CASRRRGGYEQYF. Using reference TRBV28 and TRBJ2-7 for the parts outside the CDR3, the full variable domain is DVKVTQSSRYLVKRTGEKVFLECVQDMDHENMFWYRQDPGLGLRLIYFSYDVKMKEKGDIPEGYSVSREKKERFSLILESASTNQTSMYLCASRRRGGYEQYFGPGTRLTVT.